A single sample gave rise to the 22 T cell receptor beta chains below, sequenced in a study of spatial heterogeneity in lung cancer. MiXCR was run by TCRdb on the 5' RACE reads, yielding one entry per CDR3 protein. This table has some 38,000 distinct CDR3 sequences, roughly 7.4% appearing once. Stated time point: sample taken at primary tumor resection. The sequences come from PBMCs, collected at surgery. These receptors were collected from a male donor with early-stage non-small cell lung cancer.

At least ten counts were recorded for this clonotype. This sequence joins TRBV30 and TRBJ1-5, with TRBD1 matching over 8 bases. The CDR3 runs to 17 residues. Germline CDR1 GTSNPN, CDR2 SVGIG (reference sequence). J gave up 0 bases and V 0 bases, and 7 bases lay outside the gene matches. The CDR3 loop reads CAWSVLQGGGSNQPQHF. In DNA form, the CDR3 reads TGTGCCTGGAGTGTGTTACAGGGGGGAGGTAGCAATCAGCCCCAGCATTTT.

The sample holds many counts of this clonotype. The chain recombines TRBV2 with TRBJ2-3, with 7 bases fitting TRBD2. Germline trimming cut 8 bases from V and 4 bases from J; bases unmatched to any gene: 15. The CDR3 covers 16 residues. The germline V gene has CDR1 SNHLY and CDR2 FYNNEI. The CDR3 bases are TGTGCCAGCTTAGGCGGCGGGAGAATCCGCTCAGATACGCAGTATTTT. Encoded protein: CASLGGGRIRSDTQYF.

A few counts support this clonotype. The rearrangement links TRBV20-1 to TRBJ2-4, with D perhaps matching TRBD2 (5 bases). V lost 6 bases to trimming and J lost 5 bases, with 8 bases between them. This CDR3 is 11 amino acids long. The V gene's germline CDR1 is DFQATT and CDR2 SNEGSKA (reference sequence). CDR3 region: CSAPRENIQYF. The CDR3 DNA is TGCAGTGCCCCGCGGGAAAACATTCAGTACTTC.

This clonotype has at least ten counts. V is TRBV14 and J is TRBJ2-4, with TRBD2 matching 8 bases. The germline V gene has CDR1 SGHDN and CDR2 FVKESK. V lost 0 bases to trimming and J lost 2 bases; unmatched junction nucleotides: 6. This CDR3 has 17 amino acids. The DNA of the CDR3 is TGTGCCAGCAGCCAAGATAGCGGGGCCGGAACCAAAAACATTCAGTACTTC. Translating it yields CASSQDSGAGTKNIQYF.

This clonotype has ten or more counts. The CDR3 spells CASSLSLGTVYGYTF. The CDR3 nucleotides read TGCGCCAGCAGCTTGTCCCTGGGCACGGTCTATGGCTACACCTTC. V and J are TRBV5-1 and TRBJ1-2; D uncertain. This CDR3 spans 15 amino acids. Germline lookup yields CDR1 SGHRS and CDR2 YFSETQ. Trimming removed 1 base at V and 4 bases at J, with 14 bases between.

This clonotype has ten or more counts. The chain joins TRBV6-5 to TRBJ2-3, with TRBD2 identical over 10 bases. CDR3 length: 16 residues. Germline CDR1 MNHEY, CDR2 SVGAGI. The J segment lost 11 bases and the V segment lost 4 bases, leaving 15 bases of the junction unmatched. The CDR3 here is CASSSLRASGRRGQYF. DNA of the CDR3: TGTGCCAGCAGTTCCCTGCGAGCTAGCGGGAGACGAGGGCAGTATTTT.

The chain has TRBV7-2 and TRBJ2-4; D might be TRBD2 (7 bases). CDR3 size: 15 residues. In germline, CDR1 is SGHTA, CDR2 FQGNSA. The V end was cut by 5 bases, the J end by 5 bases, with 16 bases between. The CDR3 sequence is CASSPGGSGQNIQYF. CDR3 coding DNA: TGTGCCAGCAGCCCGGGGGGCAGCGGGCAAAACATTCAGTACTTC.

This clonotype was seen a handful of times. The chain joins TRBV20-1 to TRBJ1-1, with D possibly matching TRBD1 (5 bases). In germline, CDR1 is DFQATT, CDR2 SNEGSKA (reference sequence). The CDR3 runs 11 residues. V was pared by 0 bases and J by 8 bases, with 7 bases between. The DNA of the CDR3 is TGCAGTGCTAGAGATCAGGGAGAAGCTTTCTTT. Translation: CSARDQGEAFF.

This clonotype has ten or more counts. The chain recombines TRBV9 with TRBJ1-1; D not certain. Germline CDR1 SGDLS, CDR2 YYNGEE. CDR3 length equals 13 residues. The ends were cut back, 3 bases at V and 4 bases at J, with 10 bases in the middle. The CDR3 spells CASSALGITEAFF. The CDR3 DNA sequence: TGTGCCAGCAGCGCCTTAGGAATCACTGAAGCTTTCTTT.

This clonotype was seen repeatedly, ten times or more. The CDR3 nucleotides are TGCAGTGCAGAGAGACAGGGAGGTCAGCCCCAGCATTTT. It yields the protein CSAERQGGQPQHF. The rearrangement joins TRBV20-1 to TRBJ1-5, with 7 bases lining up with TRBD1. Germline CDR1 DFQATT, CDR2 SNEGSKA (reference sequence). This CDR3 contains 13 residues. Trimming removed 6 bases from V and 6 bases from J; junction bases left unmatched: 8.

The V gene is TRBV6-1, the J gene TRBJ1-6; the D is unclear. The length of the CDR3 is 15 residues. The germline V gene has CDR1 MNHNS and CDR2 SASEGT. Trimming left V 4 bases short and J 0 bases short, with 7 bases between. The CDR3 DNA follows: TGTGCCAGCAGTGCCGGGAGCTCCTATAATTCACCCCTCCACTTT. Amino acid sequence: CASSAGSSYNSPLHF.

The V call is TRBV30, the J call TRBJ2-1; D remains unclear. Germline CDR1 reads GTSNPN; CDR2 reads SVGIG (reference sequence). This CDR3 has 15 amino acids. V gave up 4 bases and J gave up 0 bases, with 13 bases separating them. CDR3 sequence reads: CAWTQDGSSYNEQFF. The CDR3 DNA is TGTGCCTGGACCCAGGACGGTAGCTCCTACAATGAGCAGTTCTTC.

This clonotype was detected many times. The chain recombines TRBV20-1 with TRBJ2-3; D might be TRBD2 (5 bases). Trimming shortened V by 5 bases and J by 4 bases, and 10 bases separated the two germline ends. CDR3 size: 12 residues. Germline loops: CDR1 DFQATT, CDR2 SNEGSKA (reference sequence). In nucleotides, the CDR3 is TGCAGTGCTTCGGGGTCGGCAGATACGCAGTATTTT. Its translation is CSASGSADTQYF.

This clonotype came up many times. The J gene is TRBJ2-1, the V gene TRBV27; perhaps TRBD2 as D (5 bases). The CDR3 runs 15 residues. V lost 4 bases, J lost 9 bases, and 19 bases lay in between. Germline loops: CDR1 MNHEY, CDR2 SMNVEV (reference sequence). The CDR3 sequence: CASSSWGSDPPEQFF. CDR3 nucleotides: TGTGCCAGCAGTTCGTGGGGTAGCGACCCGCCTGAGCAGTTCTTC.

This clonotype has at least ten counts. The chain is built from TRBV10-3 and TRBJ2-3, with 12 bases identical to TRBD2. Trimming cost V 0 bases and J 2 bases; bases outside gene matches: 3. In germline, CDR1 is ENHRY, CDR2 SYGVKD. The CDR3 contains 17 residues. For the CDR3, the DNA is TGTGCCATCAGTGAGTCTGGACTAGCGGGGAACACAGATACGCAGTATTTT. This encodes CAISESGLAGNTDTQYF.

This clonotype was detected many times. This CDR3 is CASSLSTDTQYF. Here the CDR3 DNA reads TGTGCCAGCAGTTTATCCACAGATACGCAGTATTTT. The genes are TRBV12-3 or TRBV12-4 and TRBJ2-3, with D uncertain. V lost 2 bases and J 2 bases, leaving 2 bases between the germline ends. The length of the CDR3 is 12 residues.

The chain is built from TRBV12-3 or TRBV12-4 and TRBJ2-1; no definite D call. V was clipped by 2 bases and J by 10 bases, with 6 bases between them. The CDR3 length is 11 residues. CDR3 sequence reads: CASSLSREQFF. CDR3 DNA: TGTGCCAGCAGTTTATCAAGGGAGCAGTTCTTC.

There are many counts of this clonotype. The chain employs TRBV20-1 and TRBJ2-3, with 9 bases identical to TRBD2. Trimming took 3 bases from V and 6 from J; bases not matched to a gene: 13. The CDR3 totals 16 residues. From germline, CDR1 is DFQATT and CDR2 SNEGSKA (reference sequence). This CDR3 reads CSARSPGLAGRDTQYF. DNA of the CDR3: TGCAGTGCTAGGTCCCCGGGACTAGCAGGACGGGATACGCAGTATTTT.

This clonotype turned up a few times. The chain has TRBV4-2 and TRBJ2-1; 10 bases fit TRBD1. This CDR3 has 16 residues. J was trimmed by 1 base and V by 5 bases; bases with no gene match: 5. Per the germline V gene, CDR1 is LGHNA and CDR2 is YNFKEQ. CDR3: CASSRQGAPSYNEQFF. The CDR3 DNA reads TGTGCCAGCAGCAGACAGGGGGCCCCATCCTACAATGAGCAGTTCTTC.

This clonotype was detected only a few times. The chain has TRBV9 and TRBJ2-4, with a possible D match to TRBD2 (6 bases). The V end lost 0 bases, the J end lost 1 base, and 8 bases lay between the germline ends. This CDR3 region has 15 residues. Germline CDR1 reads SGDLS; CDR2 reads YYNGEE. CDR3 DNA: TGTGCCAGCAGCGTAGGAGGAGGGGCCAAAAACATTCAGTACTTC. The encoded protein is CASSVGGGAKNIQYF. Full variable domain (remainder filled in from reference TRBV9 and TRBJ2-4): DSGVTQTPKHLITATGQRVTLRCSPRSGDLSVYWYQQSLDQGLQFLIQYYNGEERAKGNILERFSAQQFPDLHSELNLSSLELGDSALYFCASSVGGGAKNIQYFGAGTRLSVL.

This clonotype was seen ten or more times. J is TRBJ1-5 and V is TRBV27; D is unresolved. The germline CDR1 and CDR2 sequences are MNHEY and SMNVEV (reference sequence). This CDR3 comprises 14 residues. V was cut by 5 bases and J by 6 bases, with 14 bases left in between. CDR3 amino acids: CASSLVGPGQPQHF. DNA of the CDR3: TGTGCCAGCAGTCTTGTCGGGCCCGGTCAGCCCCAGCATTTT.

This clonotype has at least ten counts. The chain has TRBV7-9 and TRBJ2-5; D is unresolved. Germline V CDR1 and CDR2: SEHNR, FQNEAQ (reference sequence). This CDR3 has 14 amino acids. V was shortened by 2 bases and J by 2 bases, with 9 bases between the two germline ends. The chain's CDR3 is CASSLTSLQETQYF. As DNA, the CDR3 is TGTGCCAGCAGCTTAACGAGCCTACAAGAGACCCAGTACTTC.